The 18 T cell receptor beta chains below were found in one sample sequenced in a study of response to subunit inactivated influenza vaccine. MiXCR, run by TCRdb on the RT-PCR reads, gives a single entry per CDR3 protein. The table records around 580,000 distinct CDR3 sequences, approximately 15% of them present only once. The sample here was PBMCs from blood, taken 12 days after vaccination. The source of these receptors is a man aged 50 or older who received an inactivated influenza vaccine.

This clonotype was recorded a few times. This chain links TRBV2 with TRBJ2-5, with 8 nucleotides matching TRBD1. The CDR3 extends over 14 amino acids. J lost 5 bases, V lost 6 bases, and 8 bases had no gene match. Germline values: CDR1 SNHLY, CDR2 FYNNEI. The CDR3, as DNA: TGTGCCAGCAGCATTACAGGGGGAACTGAGACCCAGTACTTC. Translated: CASSITGGTETQYF.

A few counts support this clonotype. V usage is TRBV20-1 and J usage is TRBJ1-1, with a weak D call TRBD1 (5 bases). CDR3 size: 12 residues. The germline V gene encodes CDR1 DFQATT and CDR2 SNEGSKA (reference sequence). V gave up 2 bases and J gave up 3 bases, with 7 bases separating them. CDR3 sequence reads: CSARSGHTEAFF. The CDR3 DNA is TGCAGTGCTAGATCGGGGCACACTGAAGCTTTCTTT.

CDR3 region: CSASVWGAGSNQPQHF. CDR3 nucleotide sequence: TGCAGTGCTAGTGTTTGGGGGGCAGGGAGCAATCAGCCCCAGCATTTT. The chain employs TRBV20-1 and TRBJ1-5; a possible D gene is TRBD1 (6 bases). V was shortened by 3 bases and J by 1 base, with 16 bases between the two germline ends. Germline-derived CDR1 and CDR2 are DFQATT and SNEGSKA (reference sequence). The CDR3 is 16 amino acids.

The chain carries TRBV20-1 and TRBJ2-7; 8 bases fit TRBD1. This CDR3 region has 14 residues. J lost 6 bases, V lost 6 bases, and 13 bases had no gene match. Per germline, CDR1 DFQATT and CDR2 SNEGSKA (reference sequence). The CDR3 loop is CSARRTGINSEQYF. DNA for the CDR3: TGCAGTGCCAGAAGGACAGGGATTAACTCCGAGCAGTACTTC.

This chain links TRBV20-1 with TRBJ2-7; 11 bases match TRBD1. The CDR3 extends over 15 amino acids. J gave up 6 bases and V 5 bases, and 12 bases lay outside the gene matches. The germline V gene encodes CDR1 DFQATT and CDR2 SNEGSKA (reference sequence). The CDR3 spells CSARSQDRGRAEQYF. As DNA, the CDR3 is TGCAGTGCTCGCTCCCAGGACAGGGGGCGAGCCGAGCAGTACTTC.

Of note for this clonotype: This may be a read error, as it is one base from a much larger clone. The chain combines TRBV29-1 with TRBJ2-5; a possible D gene is TRBD2 (6 bases). Germline V gene sequence: CDR1 SQVTM, CDR2 ANQGSEA. The CDR3 contains 14 residues. Trimming took 6 bases from V and 5 from J, leaving 19 bases between them. The CDR3 DNA reads as TGCAGCGTATTAGGAGGGGACGCGGGTGAGACCCAGTACTTC. Protein sequence: CSVLGGDAGETQYF.

This clonotype was seen more than once but under ten times. DNA of the CDR3: TGTGCCAGCAGACGGACTTACAAAGAGACCCAGTACTTC. Protein sequence: CASRRTYKETQYF. The chain couples TRBV7-2 to TRBJ2-5; D might be TRBD2 (5 bases). Germline V gives CDR1 SGHTA, CDR2 FQGNSA. Trimming removed 6 bases from V and 3 bases from J, with 11 bases in between. The CDR3 runs 13 residues.

The chain uses TRBV20-1 and TRBJ2-5; D perhaps matches TRBD2 (6 bases). The CDR3 contains 15 residues. Trimming took 5 bases from V and 1 from J, leaving 17 bases between them. Per germline, CDR1 DFQATT and CDR2 SNEGSKA (reference sequence). CDR3 amino acids: CSACRVEGPQETQYF. The DNA of the CDR3 is TGCAGTGCTTGCCGTGTGGAGGGGCCCCAAGAGACCCAGTACTTC.

This clonotype was counted only a few times. This chain links TRBV7-9 with TRBJ2-7; D is undetermined. The germline gives CDR1 SEHNR, CDR2 FQNEAQ (reference sequence). The V gene lost 5 bases and the J gene lost 5 bases, with 10 bases spanning the gap. The CDR3 contains 12 residues. The CDR3 here is CASSGEWNEQYF. DNA of the CDR3: TGTGCCAGCAGCGGTGAGTGGAACGAGCAGTACTTC.

This clonotype was observed a few times. The rearrangement joins TRBV5-1 to TRBJ2-3, with D possibly matching TRBD1 (6 bases). The CDR3 spans 15 residues. Per germline, CDR1 SGHRS and CDR2 YFSETQ. V lost 1 base to trimming and J lost 5 bases, with 14 bases between them. The CDR3 protein is CASSLSRATGDTQYF. CDR3 nucleotides: TGCGCCAGCAGCTTGTCGCGGGCGACAGGAGATACGCAGTATTTT.

In the case of this clonotype: This could be a read error, since a much larger clone is one nucleotide away. This rearrangement joins TRBV5-5 to TRBJ2-7; TRBD1 is a possible D gene (6 bases). CDR3 size: 13 residues. Germline loops: CDR1 SGHKS, CDR2 YYEKEE (reference sequence). The ends were cut back, 1 base at V and 7 bases at J, with 12 bases in the middle. The CDR3 protein is CASSLTGIDEQYF. CDR3 DNA: TGTGCCAGCAGCTTGACAGGGATCGATGAGCAGTACTTC. The full variable domain, completed using reference TRBV5-5 and TRBJ2-7, is DAGVTQSPTHLIKTRGQQVTLRCSPISGHKSVSWYQQVLGQGPQFIFQYYEKEERGRGNFPDRFSARQFPNYSSELNVNALLLGDSALYLCASSLTGIDEQYFGPGTRLTVT.

This clonotype turned up a few times. This rearrangement joins TRBV27 to TRBJ2-7; D remains ambiguous. This CDR3 has 15 amino acids. The V end lost 4 bases, the J end lost 2 bases, and 15 bases lay between the germline ends. The V gene's germline CDR1 is MNHEY and CDR2 SMNVEV (reference sequence). DNA of the CDR3: TGTGCCAGCAGTTCCTCCCCGGCCACCGCCTACGAGCAGTACTTC. Protein sequence: CASSSSPATAYEQYF.

The chain joins TRBV10-3 to TRBJ2-6; no clear D. The CDR3 is 15 amino acids. Germline V lookup: CDR1 ENHRY, CDR2 SYGVKD. Trimming stripped 6 bases from V and 0 bases from J, with 9 bases between. In DNA, the CDR3 is TGTGCCATCAGCCCACAGATCTCTGGGGCCAACGTCCTGACTTTC. Its protein product is CAISPQISGANVLTF.

This clonotype has more than one count but fewer than ten. J is TRBJ2-7 and V is TRBV20-1; the match to TRBD2 covers 7 bases. Germline CDR1 DFQATT, CDR2 SNEGSKA (reference sequence). The CDR3 has 15 residues. After removal of 0 bases from V and 4 bases from J, the junction contained 9 bases not matched to a gene. The CDR3 sequence is CSARDAPFGGYEQYF. CDR3 DNA sequence: TGCAGTGCTAGAGATGCCCCTTTCGGGGGGTACGAGCAGTACTTC.

V and J are TRBV9 and TRBJ2-7, with 7 nucleotides matching TRBD2. Germline loops: CDR1 SGDLS, CDR2 YYNGEE. V dropped 2 bases and J dropped 4; count of bases not matched to a gene: 9. CDR3 length: 15 amino acids. The CDR3 reads CASSVSDWEGYEQYF. CDR3 nucleotide sequence: TGTGCCAGCAGCGTCTCGGACTGGGAGGGGTACGAGCAGTACTTC. The full variable domain, with the rest looked up from reference TRBV9 and TRBJ2-7, is DSGVTQTPKHLITATGQRVTLRCSPRSGDLSVYWYQQSLDQGLQFLIQYYNGEERAKGNILERFSAQQFPDLHSELNLSSLELGDSALYFCASSVSDWEGYEQYFGPGTRLTVT.

This clonotype has a count of ten or more. This chain connects TRBV5-1 to TRBJ1-5; the match to TRBD1 covers 7 bases. Germline V gives CDR1 SGHRS, CDR2 YFSETQ. V shed 4 bases and J 0 bases; nucleotides not matched to a gene: 1. The CDR3 loop spans 14 amino acids. The CDR3 region is CASSTGVSNQPQHF. DNA of the CDR3: TGCGCCAGCAGCACAGGGGTTAGCAATCAGCCCCAGCATTTT. Looking up the rest from reference TRBV5-1 and TRBJ1-5 gives the full variable domain: KAGVTQTPRYLIKTRGQQVTLSCSPISGHRSVSWYQQTPGQGLQFLFEYFSETQRNKGNFPGRFSGRQFSNSRSEMNVSTLELGDSALYLCASSTGVSNQPQHFGDGTRLSIL.

In this sample, this clonotype turned up many times. This chain joins TRBV20-1 and TRBJ2-2; 10 nucleotides match TRBD2. Losses at the gene ends were 1 base for V and 4 bases for J; bases not matched to a gene: 9. This CDR3 has 17 amino acids. CDR1 DFQATT and CDR2 SNEGSKA come from the germline V gene (reference sequence). CDR3 DNA sequence: TGCAGTGCTAGAGCGAGCGGGAGGGCCCCGCGCACCGGGGAGCTGTTTTTT. Translating it yields CSARASGRAPRTGELFF.

The chain is built from TRBV3-1 and TRBJ2-5; 7 bases line up with TRBD1. This CDR3 is 14 amino acids long. The J segment lost 1 base and the V segment lost 6 bases, leaving 5 bases of the junction unmatched. Germline V gene sequence: CDR1 LGHDT, CDR2 YNNKEL (reference sequence). The CDR3 DNA reads TGTGCCAGCAGGCTCAGGGACAGCCAAGAGACCCAGTACTTC. This gives the protein CASRLRDSQETQYF.